The TCR beta chain under discussion was sequenced for a study of CD8+CD57+ T cells in acquired aplastic anemia. Study in general: Quantities of DNA derived from sorted CD4+ and CD8+ cells averaged around 3 ug. General study points: CD8+ Simpson's diversity showed no significant patient-control difference.

The use of genomic DNA as template underpinned the TCR beta VDJ and CDR3 profiling. In TCRdb, the reads were re-called with MiXCR into one record per CDR3 protein. This sample has around 430,000 distinct CDR3 sequences; around 30% occur once, and the top ten carry nearly 0.85%. As concerns this clonotype: Its antigen is as yet unknown.

Patients sequenced had flow cytometry evidence of CD8+CD57+ cell expansion. The patients all had a severe acquired aplastic anemia diagnosis. Between the trimmed V and J ends, which lost 1 base and 3 bases, there was a span of 4 bases. The CDR3 is made up of 12 amino acids. Germline CDR1 and CDR2: LNHDA and SQIVND (reference sequence). Input material: sorted CD4+, CD8+, or CD8+CD57+ T cells (not recorded which) from PBMCs. The chain combines TRBV19 with TRBJ2-7; no clear D. The source is a human donor with aplastic anemia. The CDR3, as DNA: TGTGCCAGTAGTATAGGTGGCTACGAGCAGTACTTC. This sequence encodes CASSIGGYEQYF.